This T cell receptor (beta chain) was identified during a study of CD8+ T cells in alopecia areata. Study results and limitations: Patients shared TCRs less clearly than mice did, possibly owing to HLA.

Extraction and reverse transcription of RNA yielded cDNA as the sequencing template. Measured with immunoSEQ multiplex PCR; TCRdb has only the in-frame clones, and not every one. Seen here are about 290,000 clones, 58% observed once, and the top ten hold about 1.8%. Treatment here: oral pan-JAK inhibitor, 5-10 mg twice daily. As regards this clone: Antigen specificity is unknown.

Germline V lookup: CDR1 DFQATT, CDR2 SNEGSKA (reference sequence). This CDR3 is 11 amino acids long. Trimming took 6 bases from V and 1 from J, leaving 6 bases between them. This TCR derives from a human donor with alopecia areata. This specimen consisted of CD4+ T cells sorted from blood, obtained at week 24, from a patient treated with tofacitinib. The V and J genes are TRBV20-1 and TRBJ1-1; the D is unclear. CDR3 coding DNA: TGCAGTGCCACATCGAACACTGAAGCTTTCTTT. It encodes CSATSNTEAFF.